Presented here are 17 T cell receptor beta chains from one specimen sequenced in a study of control samples from healthy donors and cancer patients. Some clones are missing from TCRdb's copy, which holds only in-frame ones; the method was immunoSEQ multiplex PCR. The table shows 70,000 or so clones, with roughly 84% occurring only once. Sequenced sample: blood. The source is a man aged 50 to 59 in good health.

The rearrangement links TRBV19 to TRBJ2-2, with unresolved D. The CDR3 runs to 13 residues. V dropped 2 bases and J dropped 5 bases, with 6 bases sitting between them. The germline gives CDR1 LNHDA, CDR2 SQIVND (reference sequence). CDR3 sequence reads: CASSIMGTGELFF. In DNA form, the CDR3 reads TGTGCCAGTAGTATAATGGGAACCGGGGAGCTGTTTTTT.

This clone was picked up one time. This rearrangement joins TRBV9 to TRBJ1-1; D gene unclear. This CDR3 is built from 15 residues. The V gene's germline CDR1 is SGDLS and CDR2 YYNGEE. V shed 4 bases and J shed 4 bases, with 17 bases lying between them. CDR3: CASSLYGGGSTEAFF. The DNA of the CDR3 is TGTGCCAGCAGCCTATATGGAGGAGGGAGCACTGAAGCTTTCTTT.

The gene calls are TRBV5-6 and TRBJ1-2, with TRBD1 matching over 8 bases. CDR1 and CDR2 from the germline V gene are SGHDT and YYEEEE. V was pared by 4 bases and J by 2 bases, with 4 bases of the junction left unmatched. CDR3 length: 14 amino acids. This CDR3 is CASSPDRANYGYTF. The CDR3 coding sequence is TGTGCCAGCAGCCCGGACAGGGCCAACTATGGCTACACCTTC.

The genes are TRBV19 and TRBJ2-6; D is unclear. The length of the CDR3 is 17 residues. Trimming took 3 bases from V and 0 from J, leaving 12 bases between them. CDR1 is LNHDA, CDR2 SQIVND, per germline (reference sequence). Written as DNA, the CDR3 is TGTGCCAGTAGTATGCCGGGCGGATCCTCTGGGGCCAACGTCCTGACTTTC. Its translation: CASSMPGGSSGANVLTF. Full variable domain (remainder filled in from reference TRBV19 and TRBJ2-6): DGGITQSPKYLFRKEGQNVTLSCEQNLNHDAMYWYRQDPGQGLRLIYYSQIVNDFQKGDIAEGYSVSREKKESFPLTVTSAQKNPTAFYLCASSMPGGSSGANVLTFGAGSRLTVL.

A note on this clone: Other nucleotide sequences from this sample produce the same CDR3. The gene calls are TRBV5-5 and TRBJ1-3, with D possibly TRBD1 on 5 matching bases. The germline V gene has CDR1 SGHKS and CDR2 YYEKEE (reference sequence). CDR3 length: 14 residues. Trimming left V 2 bases short and J 2 bases short, with 8 bases between. The CDR3 coding sequence is TGTGCCAGCAGCTTCGGGGGGACTGGAAACACCATATATTTT. It specifies CASSFGGTGNTIYF.

The chain is built from TRBV24-1 and TRBJ1-5; TRBD1 matches 10 bases. In germline, CDR1 is KGHDR, CDR2 SFDVKD. The CDR3 loop spans 17 amino acids. V shed 4 bases and J 0 bases; nucleotides not matched to a gene: 5. Here the CDR3 DNA reads TGTGCCACCAGTGACCGTGGACAGGGGGATAGCAATCAGCCCCAGCATTTT. It yields the protein CATSDRGQGDSNQPQHF.

The chain uses TRBV29-1 and TRBJ1-6; D is unresolved. Germline CDR1 reads SQVTM; CDR2 reads ANQGSEA. This CDR3 contains 10 residues. The V end lost 2 bases, the J end lost 13 bases, and 6 bases lay between the germline ends. The DNA for the CDR3 is TGCAGCGTTGAACTCTACCCCCTCCACTTT. This gives the protein CSVELYPLHF.

The J gene is TRBJ2-7, the V gene TRBV4-3, with 7 bases fitting TRBD1. CDR3 length: 13 residues. The J segment lost 3 bases and the V segment lost 2 bases, leaving 1 base of the junction unmatched. Germline-derived CDR1 and CDR2 are LGHNA and YSLEER. This chain's CDR3 is CASSQYRGYEQYF. CDR3 DNA: TGCGCCAGCAGCCAATACAGGGGCTACGAGCAGTACTTC.

The CDR3 coding sequence is TGTGCCAGCACCTCGTTGCCGGAGACCCAGTACTTC. It codes for CASTSLPETQYF. The rearrangement uses TRBV6-5 and TRBJ2-5, with D unresolved. The V end was cut by 7 bases, the J end by 5 bases, with 11 bases between. The CDR3 extends over 12 amino acids. Germline V gives CDR1 MNHEY, CDR2 SVGAGI.

J is TRBJ2-2 and V is TRBV10-3, with D perhaps matching TRBD2 (6 bases). The CDR3 spans 15 residues. Germline CDR1 is ENHRY and CDR2 is SYGVKD. Between the trimmed V and J ends, which lost 6 bases and 6 bases, there was a span of 17 bases. The CDR3 sequence is CAIRREATDAGELFF. The CDR3 DNA reads TGTGCCATCAGGAGGGAGGCAACGGACGCCGGGGAGCTGTTTTTT.

The J gene is TRBJ2-3, the V gene TRBV14, with a possible D match to TRBD1 (5 bases). V gave up 1 base and J gave up 14 bases, with 13 bases separating them. The CDR3 runs 12 residues. Germline CDR1 SGHDN, CDR2 FVKESK. Here the CDR3 DNA reads TGTGCCAGCAGCCAAGGACAGACTCCTCCGTATTTT. Translating it yields CASSQGQTPPYF.

This chain uses TRBV7-3 with TRBJ1-2, with a tentative D call TRBD1 (6 bases). Looked up from germline, CDR1 is SGHTA and CDR2 is FQGTGA. V was pared by 0 bases and J by 8 bases, with 13 bases between. CDR3 length equals 14 residues. The CDR3 bases are TGTGCCAGCAGCTTAACGGGGGGCGTCGGCGGCTACACCTTC. As protein: CASSLTGGVGGYTF.

This clone was found a few times. V usage is TRBV6-5 and J usage is TRBJ2-3, with 10 bases lining up with TRBD2. V shed 6 bases, J shed 15 bases, and the junction held 9 bases outside the gene matches. Germline CDR1 reads MNHEY; CDR2 reads SVGAGI. This CDR3 has 12 residues. In DNA form, the CDR3 reads TGTGCCAGCAGCAACAGCGGGAGGGCTAACTATTTT. Encoded protein: CASSNSGRANYF.

With regard to this clone: This CDR3 is also generated by other DNA sequences in the sample. The V and J genes are TRBV27 and TRBJ2-1, with D unclear. The germline V gene encodes CDR1 MNHEY and CDR2 SMNVEV (reference sequence). Trimming shortened V by 1 base and J by 5 bases, and 6 bases separated the two germline ends. The CDR3 is made up of 13 amino acids. This CDR3 reads CASSLFRNNEQFF. The CDR3, as DNA: TGTGCCAGCAGTTTATTCAGGAACAATGAGCAGTTCTTC.

The chain recombines TRBV12-3 or TRBV12-4 with TRBJ1-3; D is ambiguous. This CDR3 has 12 amino acids. Trimming pared 1 base from V and 4 bases from J, leaving 2 bases between. The CDR3 protein is CASSLGGNTIYF. CDR3 DNA: TGTGCCAGCAGTTTAGGGGGAAACACCATATATTTT.

The V call is TRBV6-2 or TRBV6-3, the J call TRBJ2-4; no reliable D call. This CDR3 is built from 16 residues. Trimming removed 6 bases at V and 4 bases at J, with 19 bases between. CDR1 and CDR2 from the germline V gene are MNHEY and SVGEGT. CDR3 region: CASSHALDGSKNIQYF. CDR3 DNA: TGTGCCAGCAGCCATGCCCTTGACGGGTCAAAAAACATTCAGTACTTC.

This chain links TRBV5-1 with TRBJ2-7; 7 bases fit TRBD2. Germline V CDR1 and CDR2: SGHRS, YFSETQ. This CDR3 is built from 14 residues. V shed 0 bases and J 3 bases; nucleotides not matched to a gene: 3. The CDR3 is CASSLARTSYEQYF. The CDR3, as DNA: TGCGCCAGCAGCTTGGCCCGGACTAGCTACGAGCAGTACTTC.